This T cell receptor beta chain comes out of a study of blood T cell repertoires in COVID-19. Background on the study: There were acute and convalescent COVID-19 samples, and they came from the United States, Italy and Spain. PBMCs, B-cell-depleted T cells, or T cells provided the cDNA or gDNA that made up the material.

Sequenced by immunoSEQ multiplex PCR; TCRdb stores in-frame clones only, minus some. The table lists about 180,000 clones, 85% to 90% of them singletons. Trimming cost V 4 bases and J 1 base, with 14 bases left between them. The CDR3 length is 17 residues. The germline V gene has CDR1 LGHNA and CDR2 YNFKEQ. Sequenced: peripheral blood. The chain joins TRBV4-2 to TRBJ2-6, with D maybe TRBD1 (5 bases). This clonotype was obtained from a man aged 50 to 60 with active or convalescent COVID-19. CDR3 loop: CASSRTGDSSGANVLTF. Written as DNA, the CDR3 is TGTGCCAGCAGCCGAACAGGAGATAGTTCTGGGGCCAACGTCCTGACTTTC.